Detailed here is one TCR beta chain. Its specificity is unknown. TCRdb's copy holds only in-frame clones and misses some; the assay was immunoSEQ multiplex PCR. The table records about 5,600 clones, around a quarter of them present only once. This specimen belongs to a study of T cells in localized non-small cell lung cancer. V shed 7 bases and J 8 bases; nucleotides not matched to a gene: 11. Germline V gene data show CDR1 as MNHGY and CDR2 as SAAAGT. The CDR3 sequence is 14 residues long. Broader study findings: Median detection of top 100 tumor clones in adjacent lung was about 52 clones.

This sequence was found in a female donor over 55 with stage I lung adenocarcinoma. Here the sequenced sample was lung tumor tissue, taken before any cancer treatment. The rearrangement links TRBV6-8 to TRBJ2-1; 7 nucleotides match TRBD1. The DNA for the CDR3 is TGTGCCAGCAATCGTCTAGCCCAGGGGGATGAGCAGTTCTTC. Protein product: CASNRLAQGDEQFF.